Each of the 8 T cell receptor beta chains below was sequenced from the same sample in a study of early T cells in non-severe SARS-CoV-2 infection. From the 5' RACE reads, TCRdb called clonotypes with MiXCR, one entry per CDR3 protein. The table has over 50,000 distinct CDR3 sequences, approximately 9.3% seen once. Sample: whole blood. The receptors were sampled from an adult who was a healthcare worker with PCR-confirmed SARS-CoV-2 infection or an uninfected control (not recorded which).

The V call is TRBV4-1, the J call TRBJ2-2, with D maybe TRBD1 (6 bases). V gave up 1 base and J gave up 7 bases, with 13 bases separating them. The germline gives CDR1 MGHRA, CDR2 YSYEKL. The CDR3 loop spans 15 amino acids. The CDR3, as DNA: TGCGCCAGCAGCCAAGCCCCACAGGGCGGCGGGGAGCTGTTTTTT. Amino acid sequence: CASSQAPQGGGELFF.

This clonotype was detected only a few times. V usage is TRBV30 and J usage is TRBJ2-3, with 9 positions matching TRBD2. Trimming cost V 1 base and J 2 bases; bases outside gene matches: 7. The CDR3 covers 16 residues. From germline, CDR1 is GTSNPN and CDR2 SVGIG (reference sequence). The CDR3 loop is CAWSAPAGGVTDTQYF. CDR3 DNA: TGTGCCTGGAGTGCACCCGCGGGGGGGGTCACAGATACGCAGTATTTT. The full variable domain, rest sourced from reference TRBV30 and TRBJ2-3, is SQTIHQWPATLVQPVGSPLSLECTVEGTSNPNLYWYRQAAGRGLQLLFYSVGIGQISSEVPQNLSASRPQDRQFILSSKKLLLSDSGFYLCAWSAPAGGVTDTQYFGPGTRLTVL.

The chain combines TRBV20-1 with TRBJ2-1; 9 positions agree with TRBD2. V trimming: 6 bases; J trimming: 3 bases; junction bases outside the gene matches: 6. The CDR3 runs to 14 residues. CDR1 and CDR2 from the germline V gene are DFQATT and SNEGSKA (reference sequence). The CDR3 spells CSASAGGIYNEQFF. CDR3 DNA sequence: TGCAGTGCATCAGCGGGGGGAATCTACAATGAGCAGTTCTTC.

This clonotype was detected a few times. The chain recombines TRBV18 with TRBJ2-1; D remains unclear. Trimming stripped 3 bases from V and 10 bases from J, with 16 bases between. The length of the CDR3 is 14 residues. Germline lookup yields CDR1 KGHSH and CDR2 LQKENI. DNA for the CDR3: TGTGCCAGCTCACCCGAAAAGTTGATAACCGAGCAGTTCTTC. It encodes CASSPEKLITEQFF.

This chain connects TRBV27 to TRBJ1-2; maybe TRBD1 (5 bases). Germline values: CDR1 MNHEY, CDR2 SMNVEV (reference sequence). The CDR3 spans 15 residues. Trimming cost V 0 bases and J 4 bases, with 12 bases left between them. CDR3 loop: CASSLSYGGGYGYTF. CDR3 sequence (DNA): TGTGCCAGCAGTTTATCGTACGGCGGGGGCTATGGCTACACCTTC.

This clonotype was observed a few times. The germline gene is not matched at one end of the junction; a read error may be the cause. Here the CDR3 reads CASSILGIRVQNQHF. The CDR3 bases are TGTGCCAGTAGTATACTTGGGATCCGGGTGCAGAACCAGCACTTC. The chain carries TRBV19 and TRBJ2-4; D is uncertain. CDR1 LNHDA and CDR2 SQIVND come from the germline V gene (reference sequence). The CDR3 runs to 15 residues.

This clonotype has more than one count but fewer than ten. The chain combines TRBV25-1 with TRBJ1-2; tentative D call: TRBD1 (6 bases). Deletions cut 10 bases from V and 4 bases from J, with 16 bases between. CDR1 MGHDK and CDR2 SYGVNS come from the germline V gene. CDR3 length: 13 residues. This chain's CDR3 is CATSPGVGYGYTF. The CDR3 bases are TGTGCCACTTCCCCAGGGGTAGGCTATGGCTACACCTTC.

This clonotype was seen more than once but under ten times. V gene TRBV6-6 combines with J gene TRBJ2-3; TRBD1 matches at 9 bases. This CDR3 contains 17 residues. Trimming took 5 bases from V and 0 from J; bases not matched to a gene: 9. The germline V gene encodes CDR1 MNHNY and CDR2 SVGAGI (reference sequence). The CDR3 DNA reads TGTGCCAGCAGTGGGGCCGGGACAGGGTCTAGCACAGATACGCAGTATTTT. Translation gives CASSGAGTGSSTDTQYF.